This entry describes one T cell receptor (beta chain). The sample comes from a study of shared clonotypes between healthy human individuals. The CDR3 extends over 16 amino acids. The germline CDR1 and CDR2 sequences are MNHNS and SASEGT. Between the trimmed V and J ends, which lost 3 bases and 0 bases, there was a span of 12 bases. Measured with immunoSEQ multiplex PCR; TCRdb has only the in-frame clones, and not every one. The sample has 85,000 to 100,000 clones, 68% seen once. Sequences were obtained from memory CD8+ T cells sorted from blood. Documented subset: CD45RO+ cells pooled with CCR7-negative TemRA cells. The chain has TRBV6-1 and TRBJ1-3; D gene ambiguous. This sequence originates from a man younger than 45 in good health. DNA of the CDR3: TGTGCCAGCAGTGACTTAGCGGCTACCTCTGGAAACACCATATATTTT. Translation: CASSDLAATSGNTIYF.